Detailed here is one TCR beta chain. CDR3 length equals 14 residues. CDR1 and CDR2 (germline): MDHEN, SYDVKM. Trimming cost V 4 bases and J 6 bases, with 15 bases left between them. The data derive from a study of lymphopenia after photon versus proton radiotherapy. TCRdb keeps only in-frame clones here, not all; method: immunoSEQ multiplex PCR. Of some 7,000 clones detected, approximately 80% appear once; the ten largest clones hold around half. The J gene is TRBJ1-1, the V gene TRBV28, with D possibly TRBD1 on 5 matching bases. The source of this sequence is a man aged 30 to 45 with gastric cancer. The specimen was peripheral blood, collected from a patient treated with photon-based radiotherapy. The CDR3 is CASSSEGLGSEAFF. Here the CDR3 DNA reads TGTGCCAGCAGTTCGGAGGGGCTGGGTTCTGAAGCTTTCTTT.